The clone carrying this T cell receptor (beta chain) was seen many times. The CDR3 is 12 residues long. CDR1 is DFQATT and CDR2 is SNEGSKA in the germline V gene (reference sequence). The J segment lost 5 bases and the V segment lost 5 bases, leaving 6 bases of the junction unmatched. TCR beta CDR3 sequences were amplified from RNA transcripts. Using the HTBI primer set, a first-round RT-PCR was run on the TCR CDR3. TCRdb passed the multiplex PCR reads through MiXCR, listing each CDR3 protein once. Counted here are roughly 510,000 distinct CDR3 sequences, roughly 20% occurring once; the ten biggest clones make up more than 25%. The sample is drawn from a study of T cells in Graves' hyperthyroidism and ophthalmopathy.

V and J are TRBV20-1 and TRBJ2-7; 7 bases map to TRBD2. Material for sequencing was blood. This clonotype originated in a man between 18 and 35 years old with Graves' hyperthyroidism. CDR3 nucleotide sequence: TGCAGTGCTCGGGCTAGCGGCCACGAGCAGTACTTC. This codes for CSARASGHEQYF.